The following is a T cell receptor (beta chain) sequence with its context. What it binds is unknown. This specimen comes from a study of cytomegalovirus exposure and HLA in healthy donors. General study points: Most sequenced TCRs were rare (though some public TCRs occurred in many donors).

The PCR used 60 Vbeta and 13 Jbeta primers. Profiling relied on immunoSEQ multiplex PCR, and the TCRdb table lists in-frame clones only, not all of them. The table shows about 130,000 clones, with 78% occurring only once. Input material: PBMCs. The origin of this receptor is a man younger than 45 in good health and CMV-seropositive.

The DNA for the CDR3 is TGCGCCAGCAGCTTGGCGCCCGGGACTAGCAGTACCAACTACGAGCAGTACTTC. It encodes CASSLAPGTSSTNYEQYF. The chain recombines TRBV5-1 with TRBJ2-7, with 9 bases fitting TRBD2. Unmatched junction bases numbered 13, after V lost 0 bases and J lost 3 bases. The CDR3 consists of 18 residues. In germline, CDR1 is SGHRS, CDR2 YFSETQ.